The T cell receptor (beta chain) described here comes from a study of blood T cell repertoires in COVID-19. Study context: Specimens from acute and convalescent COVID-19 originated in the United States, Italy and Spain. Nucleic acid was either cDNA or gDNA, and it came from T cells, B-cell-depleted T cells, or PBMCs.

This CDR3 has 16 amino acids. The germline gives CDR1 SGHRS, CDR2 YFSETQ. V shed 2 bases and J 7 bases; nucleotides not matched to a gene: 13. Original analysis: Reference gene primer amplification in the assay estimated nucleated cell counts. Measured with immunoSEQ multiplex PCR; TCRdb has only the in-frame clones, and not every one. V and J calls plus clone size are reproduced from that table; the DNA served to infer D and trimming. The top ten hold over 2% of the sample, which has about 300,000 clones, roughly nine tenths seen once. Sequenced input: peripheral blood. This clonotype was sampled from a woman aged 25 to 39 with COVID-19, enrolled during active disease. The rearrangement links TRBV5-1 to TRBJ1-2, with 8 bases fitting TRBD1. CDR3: CASSFSVTGQGIGYTF. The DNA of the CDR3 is TGCGCCAGCAGCTTCAGCGTCACAGGACAGGGAATTGGCTACACCTTC. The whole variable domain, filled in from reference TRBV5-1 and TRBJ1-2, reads KAGVTQTPRYLIKTRGQQVTLSCSPISGHRSVSWYQQTPGQGLQFLFEYFSETQRNKGNFPGRFSGRQFSNSRSEMNVSTLELGDSALYLCASSFSVTGQGIGYTFGSGTRLTVV.